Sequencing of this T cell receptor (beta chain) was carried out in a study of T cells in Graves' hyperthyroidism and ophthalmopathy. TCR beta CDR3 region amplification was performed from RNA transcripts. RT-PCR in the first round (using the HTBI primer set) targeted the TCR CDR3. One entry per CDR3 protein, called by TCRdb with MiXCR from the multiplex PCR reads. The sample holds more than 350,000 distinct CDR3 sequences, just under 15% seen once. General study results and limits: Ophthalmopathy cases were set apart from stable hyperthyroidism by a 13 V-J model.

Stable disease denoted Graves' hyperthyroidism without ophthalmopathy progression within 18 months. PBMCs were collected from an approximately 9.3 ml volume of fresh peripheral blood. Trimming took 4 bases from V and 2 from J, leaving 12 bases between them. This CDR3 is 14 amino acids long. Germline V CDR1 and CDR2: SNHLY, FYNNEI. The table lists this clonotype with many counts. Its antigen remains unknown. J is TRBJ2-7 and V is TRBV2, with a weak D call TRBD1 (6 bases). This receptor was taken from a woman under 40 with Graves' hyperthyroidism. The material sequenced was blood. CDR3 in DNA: TGTGCCAGCAGTGTATTACAGGGAACCTACGAGCAGTACTTC. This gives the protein CASSVLQGTYEQYF.